This T cell receptor (beta chain) was recovered during a study of T cells after yellow fever vaccination. TCRdb analysed the 5' RACE reads with MiXCR anew, one entry per CDR3 protein. The table includes 300,000 to 400,000 distinct CDR3 sequences, roughly 8.7% detected once. The CDR3 is 15 amino acids. Trimming stripped 1 base from V and 0 bases from J, with 10 bases between. Per the germline V gene, CDR1 is DFQATT and CDR2 is SNEGSKA (reference sequence). Sequences were derived from PBMCs, sampled on the day of the first yellow fever vaccination. This clonotype originated in a man between 18 and 29 years old who received the YFV17D yellow fever vaccine. The V call is TRBV20-1, the J call TRBJ2-1, with D unresolved. The CDR3 is CSARAEESSYNEQFF. For the CDR3, the DNA is TGCAGTGCTAGAGCTGAGGAGAGCTCCTACAATGAGCAGTTCTTC.